This T cell receptor beta chain came from a study of beta chain features in type 1 diabetes. General study points: HLA effects on TCRB rearrangement stayed unresolved here. A greater similarity of naive, central memory and Treg TCRB repertoires was seen among patients than among healthy donors. In every one of the four CD4+ subsets, TCRB CDR3s were moderately but significantly shorter in Type 1 diabetes patients.

Isolated RNA was reverse transcribed in full, so expressed TCRB transcripts were sequenced. The method was immunoSEQ multiplex PCR; TCRdb's version includes in-frame clones alone and lacks a portion of them. This sample has some 700,000 clones, with 13% found just once. This clone showed up just once. Its antigen remains unknown. It was via CD45RO/CCR7/CD25/CD127/CD95/CD27 that CD4+ naive, central memory, regulatory and stem cell-like memory cells were sorted. Looked up from germline, CDR1 is MNHNY and CDR2 is SVGAGI (reference sequence). This CDR3 has 15 residues. Trimming took 6 bases from V and 8 from J, leaving 20 bases between them.

This TCR came from a man aged 18-30 years with type 1 diabetes. This chain joins TRBV6-6 and TRBJ2-1, with D maybe TRBD1 (5 bases). Sequenced sample: naive CD4+ T cells from blood. The CDR3 coding sequence is TGTGCCAGCAGCGGTCAGGGTGGTTCGTTCGATGAGCAGTTCTTC. Its translation: CASSGQGGSFDEQFF.